Included here is one T cell receptor (beta chain) sequence, with context. Its target is unknown. This sample was taken from a study of cytomegalovirus exposure and HLA in healthy donors. Regarding the study as a whole: Cytomegalovirus association was listed for approximately 160 TCR beta chains. Rarity marked most TCR sequences, yet some public TCRs occurred in many donors.

The CDR3 extends over 12 amino acids. V dropped 7 bases and J dropped 2 bases, with 9 bases sitting between them. Germline CDR1 WNHNN, CDR2 SYGVQD (reference sequence). It was with 60 Vbeta and 13 Jbeta primers that the PCR ran. Assay: immunoSEQ multiplex PCR; the TCRdb copy retains only in-frame clones and omits some. This table holds about 100,000 clones, about three quarters found once. The chain links TRBV10-1 to TRBJ2-7, with a weak D call TRBD2 (6 bases). The sequence came from a man in his forties or fifties in good health and CMV-seropositive. The sample consisted of PBMCs. Here the CDR3 reads CASMGGAYEQYF. The CDR3 nucleotides are TGCGCCAGCATGGGGGGAGCCTACGAGCAGTACTTC.